This T cell receptor beta chain was found in a study of T cells in Graves' hyperthyroidism and ophthalmopathy. The V gene end was trimmed by 5 bases and the J gene end by 8 bases; junction bases not matched to a gene: 13. Germline V lookup: CDR1 LNHDA, CDR2 SQIVND (reference sequence). The CDR3 totals 16 residues. Amplified TCR beta CDR3 regions derived from RNA transcripts. TCR CDR3 regions were first amplified by RT-PCR with HTBI primers. TCRdb re-derived calls from the multiplex PCR reads in MiXCR, one entry per CDR3 protein. The sample shows around 800,000 distinct CDR3 sequences, roughly 40% of them seen only once. Graves' hyperthyroidism without ophthalmopathy progression within 18 months was termed stable. Patients aged 18 to 65 had newly diagnosed hyperthyroidism of under 2 months' duration.

The origin of this receptor is a man between 18 and 29 years old with Graves' hyperthyroidism. This rearrangement joins TRBV19 to TRBJ2-1, with TRBD2 identical over 9 bases. Sequencing was done on a sample of blood. The CDR3 region has the DNA TGTGCCAGTAGTGTCCTTTTGGGCGGGAGGGTTGATGAGCAGTTCTTC. Translated: CASSVLLGGRVDEQFF.